The next 2 T cell receptor beta chains were all read from a single sample in a study of T-cell reconstitution after alpha-beta-depleted transplantation in children. TCRbeta library construction was performed incorporating unique molecular identifiers. TCRdb analysed the PCR reads with MiXCR anew, one entry per CDR3 protein. The profile shows some 310,000 distinct CDR3 sequences, approximately 20% of them singletons. The starting material was PBMCs, mostly from graft donor cells, obtained 180 days after TCRalphabeta/CD19-depleted stem cell transplant. Every receptor here comes from a male patient aged 10 to 17 who had a stem cell transplant for acute lymphoblastic leukemia, so the T cells may come from the graft donor.

This rearrangement joins TRBV20-1 to TRBJ1-1, with no clear D. Germline V gene sequence: CDR1 DFQATT, CDR2 SNEGSKA (reference sequence). Trimming shortened V by 3 bases and J by 0 bases, and 8 bases separated the two germline ends. The CDR3 runs 13 residues. This CDR3 is CSASPRMNTEAFF. The CDR3 DNA reads as TGCAGTGCTAGTCCCAGAATGAACACTGAAGCTTTCTTT.

J is TRBJ1-1 and V is TRBV12-3 or TRBV12-4; 7 bases agree with TRBD1. Trimming removed 6 bases from V and 5 bases from J; junction bases left unmatched: 9. The CDR3 loop spans 14 amino acids. The CDR3 loop is CASSRRQGWTEAFF. The CDR3 nucleotides are TGTGCCAGCAGCCGTCGACAGGGATGGACTGAAGCTTTCTTT.